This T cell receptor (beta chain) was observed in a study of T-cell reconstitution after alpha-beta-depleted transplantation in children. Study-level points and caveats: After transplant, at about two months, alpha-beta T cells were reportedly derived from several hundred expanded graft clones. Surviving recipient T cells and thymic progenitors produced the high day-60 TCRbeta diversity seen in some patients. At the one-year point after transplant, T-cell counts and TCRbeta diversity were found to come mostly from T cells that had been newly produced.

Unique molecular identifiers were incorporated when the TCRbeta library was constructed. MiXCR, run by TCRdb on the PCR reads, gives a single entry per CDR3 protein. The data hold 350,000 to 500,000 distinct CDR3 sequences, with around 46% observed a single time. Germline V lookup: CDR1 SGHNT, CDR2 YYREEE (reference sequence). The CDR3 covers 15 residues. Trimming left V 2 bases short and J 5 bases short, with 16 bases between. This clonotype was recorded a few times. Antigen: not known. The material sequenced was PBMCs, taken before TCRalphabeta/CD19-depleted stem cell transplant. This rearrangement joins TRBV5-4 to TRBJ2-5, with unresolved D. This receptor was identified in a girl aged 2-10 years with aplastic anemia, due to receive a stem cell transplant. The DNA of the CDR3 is TGTGCCAGCAGCTTCCAGCGAGGTTCTTTGGAGACCCAGTACTTC. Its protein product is CASSFQRGSLETQYF.